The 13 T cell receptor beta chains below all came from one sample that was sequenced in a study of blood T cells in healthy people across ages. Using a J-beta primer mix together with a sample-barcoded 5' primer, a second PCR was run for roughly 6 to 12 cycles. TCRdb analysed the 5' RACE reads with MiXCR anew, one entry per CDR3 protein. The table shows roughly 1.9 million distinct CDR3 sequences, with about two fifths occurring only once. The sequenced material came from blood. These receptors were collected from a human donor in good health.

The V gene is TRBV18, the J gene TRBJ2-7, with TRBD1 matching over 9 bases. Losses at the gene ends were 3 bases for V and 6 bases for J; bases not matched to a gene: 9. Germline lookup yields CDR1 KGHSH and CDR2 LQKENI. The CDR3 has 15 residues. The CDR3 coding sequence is TGTGCCAGCTCACCGATCCCGGGACAGGGTTCCGAGCAGTACTTC. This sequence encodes CASSPIPGQGSEQYF.

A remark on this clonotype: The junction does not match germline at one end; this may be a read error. CDR3 sequence: CANSADPGQGEETQYF. The DNA of the CDR3 is TGTGCCAACAGCGCCGACCCGGGACAGGGGGAAGAGACCCAGTACTTC. The chain couples TRBV9 to TRBJ2-7; TRBD1 matches at 11 bases. The J call is uncertain, as TRBJ2-5 better fits the DNA end. This CDR3 contains 16 residues. Germline V gene sequence: CDR1 SGDLS, CDR2 YYNGEE.

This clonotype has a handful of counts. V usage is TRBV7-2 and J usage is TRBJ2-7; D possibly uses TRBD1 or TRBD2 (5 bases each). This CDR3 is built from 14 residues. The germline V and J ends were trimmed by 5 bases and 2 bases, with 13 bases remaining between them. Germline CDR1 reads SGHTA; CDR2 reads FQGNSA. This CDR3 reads CASSRLRDPYEQYF. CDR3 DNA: TGTGCCAGCAGCCGCCTTAGGGACCCCTACGAGCAGTACTTC.

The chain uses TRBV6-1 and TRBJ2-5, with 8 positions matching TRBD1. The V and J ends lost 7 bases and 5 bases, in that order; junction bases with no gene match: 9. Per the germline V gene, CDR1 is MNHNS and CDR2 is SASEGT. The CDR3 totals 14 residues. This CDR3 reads CASTTSGGWETQYF. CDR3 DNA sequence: TGTGCCAGCACCACCTCAGGGGGCTGGGAGACCCAGTACTTC.

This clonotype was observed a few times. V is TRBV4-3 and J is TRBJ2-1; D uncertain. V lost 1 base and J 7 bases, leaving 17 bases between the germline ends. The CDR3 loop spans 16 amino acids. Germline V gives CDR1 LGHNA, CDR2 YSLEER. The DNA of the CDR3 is TGCGCCAGCAGCCAAGTACTAATGGCGAGCAGGAATGAGCAGTTCTTC. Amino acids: CASSQVLMASRNEQFF.

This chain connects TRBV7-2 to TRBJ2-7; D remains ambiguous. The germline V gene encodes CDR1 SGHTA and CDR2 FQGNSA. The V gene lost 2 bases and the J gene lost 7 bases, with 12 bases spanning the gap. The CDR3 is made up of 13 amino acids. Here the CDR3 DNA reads TGTGCCAGCAGCTTAAACTGGGTCGGTGAGCAGTACTTC. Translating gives CASSLNWVGEQYF.

The CDR3 loop reads CSVLTGPTEAFF. The CDR3 region has the DNA TGCAGCGTTTTGACAGGTCCCACTGAAGCTTTCTTT. This chain uses TRBV29-1 with TRBJ1-1, with TRBD1 as a possible D gene (6 bases). The V end lost 5 bases, the J end lost 4 bases, and 11 bases lay between the germline ends. The germline V gene encodes CDR1 SQVTM and CDR2 ANQGSEA. CDR3 length equals 12 residues.

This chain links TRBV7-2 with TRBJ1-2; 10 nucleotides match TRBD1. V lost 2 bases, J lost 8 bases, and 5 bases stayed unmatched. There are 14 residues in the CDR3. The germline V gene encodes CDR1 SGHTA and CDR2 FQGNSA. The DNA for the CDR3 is TGTGCCAGCAGCTTAATGGGGACAGGGGACGGCTACACCTTC. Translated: CASSLMGTGDGYTF.

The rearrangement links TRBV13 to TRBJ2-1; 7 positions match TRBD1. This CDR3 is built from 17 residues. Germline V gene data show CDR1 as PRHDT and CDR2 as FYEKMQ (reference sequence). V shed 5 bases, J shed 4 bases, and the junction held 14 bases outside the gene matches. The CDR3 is CASSTVSWGQRYNEQFF. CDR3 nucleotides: TGTGCCAGCAGCACAGTAAGCTGGGGACAGCGATACAATGAGCAGTTCTTC.

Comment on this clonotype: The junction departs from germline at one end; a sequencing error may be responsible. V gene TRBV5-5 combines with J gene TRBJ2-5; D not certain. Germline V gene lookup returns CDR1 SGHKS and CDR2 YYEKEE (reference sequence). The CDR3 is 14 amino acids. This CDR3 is CASSLWAGQETQYF. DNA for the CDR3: TGTGCCAGTAGCTTGTGGGCCGGCCAAGAGACCCAGTACTTC.

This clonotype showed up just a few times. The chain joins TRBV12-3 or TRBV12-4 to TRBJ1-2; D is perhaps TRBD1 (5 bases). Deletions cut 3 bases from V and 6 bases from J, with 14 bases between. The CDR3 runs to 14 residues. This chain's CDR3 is CASSFSGDWDGYTF. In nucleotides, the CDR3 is TGTGCCAGCAGTTTTTCTGGGGACTGGGATGGCTACACCTTC.

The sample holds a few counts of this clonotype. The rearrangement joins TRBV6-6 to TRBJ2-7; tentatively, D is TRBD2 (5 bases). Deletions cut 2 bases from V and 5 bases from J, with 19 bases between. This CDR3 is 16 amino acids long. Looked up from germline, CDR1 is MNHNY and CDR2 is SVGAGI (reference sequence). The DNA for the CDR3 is TGTGCCAGCAGTTACAGGGAGCCTCCCTTTATGGACGAGCAGTACTTC. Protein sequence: CASSYREPPFMDEQYF.

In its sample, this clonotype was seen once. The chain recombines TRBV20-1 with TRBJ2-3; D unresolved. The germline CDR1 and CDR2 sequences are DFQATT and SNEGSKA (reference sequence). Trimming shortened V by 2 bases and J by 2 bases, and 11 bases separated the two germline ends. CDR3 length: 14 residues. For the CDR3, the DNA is TGCAGTGCTAGATGGGCAGGCCCCACAGATACGCAGTATTTT. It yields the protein CSARWAGPTDTQYF.